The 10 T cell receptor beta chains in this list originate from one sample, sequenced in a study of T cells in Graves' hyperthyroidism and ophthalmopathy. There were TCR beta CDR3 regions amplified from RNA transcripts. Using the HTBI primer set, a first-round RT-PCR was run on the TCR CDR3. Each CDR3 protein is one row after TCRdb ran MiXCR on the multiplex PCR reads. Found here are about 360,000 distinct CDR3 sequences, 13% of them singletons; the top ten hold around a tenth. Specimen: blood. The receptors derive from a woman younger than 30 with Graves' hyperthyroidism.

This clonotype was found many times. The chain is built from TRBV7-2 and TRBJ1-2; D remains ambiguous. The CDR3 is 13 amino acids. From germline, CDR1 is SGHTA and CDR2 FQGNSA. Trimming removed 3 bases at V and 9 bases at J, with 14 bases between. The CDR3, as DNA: TGTGCCAGCAGCTTGAGACTCCAGCGGAGCTACACCTTC. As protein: CASSLRLQRSYTF.

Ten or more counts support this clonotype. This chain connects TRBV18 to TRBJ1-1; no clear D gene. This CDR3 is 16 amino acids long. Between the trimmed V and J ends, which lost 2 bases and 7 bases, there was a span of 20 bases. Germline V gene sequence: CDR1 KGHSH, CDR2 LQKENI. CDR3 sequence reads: CASSPFPERSGSEAFF. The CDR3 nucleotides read TGTGCCAGCTCACCATTCCCTGAAAGGTCGGGCAGTGAAGCTTTCTTT.

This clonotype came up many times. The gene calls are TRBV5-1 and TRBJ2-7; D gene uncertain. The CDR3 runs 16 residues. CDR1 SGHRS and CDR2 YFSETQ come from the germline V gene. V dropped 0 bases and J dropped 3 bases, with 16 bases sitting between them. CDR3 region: CASSLVFDSTSYEQYF. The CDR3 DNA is TGCGCCAGCAGCTTGGTGTTCGACTCAACGAGCTACGAGCAGTACTTC.

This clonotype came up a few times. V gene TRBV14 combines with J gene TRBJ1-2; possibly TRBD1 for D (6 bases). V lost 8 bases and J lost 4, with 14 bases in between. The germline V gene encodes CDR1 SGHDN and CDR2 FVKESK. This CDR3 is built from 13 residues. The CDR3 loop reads CASWGGHFYGYTF. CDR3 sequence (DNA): TGTGCCAGCTGGGGGGGACATTTCTATGGCTACACCTTC.

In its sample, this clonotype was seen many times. CDR3 nucleotide sequence: TGTGCCAGCAGTTTAGCTCCCCTGGGCGGTTCACCCCTCCACTTT. This encodes CASSLAPLGGSPLHF. V usage is TRBV28 and J usage is TRBJ1-6; D unclear. Germline CDR1 is MDHEN and CDR2 is SYDVKM. The CDR3 runs 15 residues. Trimming pared 2 bases from V and 9 bases from J, leaving 14 bases between.

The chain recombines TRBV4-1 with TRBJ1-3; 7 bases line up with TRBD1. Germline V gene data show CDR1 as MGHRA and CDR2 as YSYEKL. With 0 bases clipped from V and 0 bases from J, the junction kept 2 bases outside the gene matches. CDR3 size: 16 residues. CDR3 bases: TGCGCCAGCAGCCAAGAGACAGGGACCTCTGGAAACACCATATATTTT. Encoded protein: CASSQETGTSGNTIYF.

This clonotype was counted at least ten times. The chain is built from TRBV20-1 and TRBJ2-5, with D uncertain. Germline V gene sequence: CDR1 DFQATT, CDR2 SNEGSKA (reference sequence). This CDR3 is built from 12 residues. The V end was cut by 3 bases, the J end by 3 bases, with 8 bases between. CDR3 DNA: TGCAGTGCTAGGACGGTGGAAGAGACCCAGTACTTC. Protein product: CSARTVEETQYF.

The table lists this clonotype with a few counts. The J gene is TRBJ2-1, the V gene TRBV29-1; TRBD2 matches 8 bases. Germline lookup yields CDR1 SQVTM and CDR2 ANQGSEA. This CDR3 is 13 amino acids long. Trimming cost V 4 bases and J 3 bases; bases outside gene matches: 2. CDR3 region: CSVGRGGYNEQFF. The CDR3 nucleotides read TGCAGCGTTGGTCGGGGGGGCTACAATGAGCAGTTCTTC.

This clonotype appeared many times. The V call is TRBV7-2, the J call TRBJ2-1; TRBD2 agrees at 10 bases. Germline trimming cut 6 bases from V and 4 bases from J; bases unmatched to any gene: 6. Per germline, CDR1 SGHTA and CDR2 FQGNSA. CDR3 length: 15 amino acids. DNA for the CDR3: TGTGCCAGCAGACCGGGACTAGCGCGTTACAATGAGCAGTTCTTC. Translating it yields CASRPGLARYNEQFF.

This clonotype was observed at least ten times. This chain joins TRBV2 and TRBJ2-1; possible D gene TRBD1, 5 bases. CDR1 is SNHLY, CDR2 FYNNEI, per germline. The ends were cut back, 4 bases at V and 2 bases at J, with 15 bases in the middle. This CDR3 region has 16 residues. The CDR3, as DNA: TGTGCCAGCAGTGCCTGGGGCGACCGGACCTACAATGAGCAGTTCTTC. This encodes CASSAWGDRTYNEQFF.